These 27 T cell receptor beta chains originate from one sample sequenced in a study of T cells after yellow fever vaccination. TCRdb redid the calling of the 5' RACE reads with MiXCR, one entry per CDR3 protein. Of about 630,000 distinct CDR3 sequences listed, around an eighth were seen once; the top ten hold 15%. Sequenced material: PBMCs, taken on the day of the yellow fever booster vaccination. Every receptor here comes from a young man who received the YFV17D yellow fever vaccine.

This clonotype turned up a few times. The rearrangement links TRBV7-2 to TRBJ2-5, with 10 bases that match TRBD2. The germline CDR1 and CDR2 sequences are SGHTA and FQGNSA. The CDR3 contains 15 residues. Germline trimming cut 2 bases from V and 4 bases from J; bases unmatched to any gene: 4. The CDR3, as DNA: TGTGCCAGCAGCTTACTAGCGGGAGAAGGAGAGACCCAGTACTTC. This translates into CASSLLAGEGETQYF.

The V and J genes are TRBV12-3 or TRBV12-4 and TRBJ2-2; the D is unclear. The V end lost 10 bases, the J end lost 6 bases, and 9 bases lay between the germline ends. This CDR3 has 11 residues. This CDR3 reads CAITLAGELFF. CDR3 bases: TGTGCCATTACGTTGGCCGGGGAGCTGTTTTTT.

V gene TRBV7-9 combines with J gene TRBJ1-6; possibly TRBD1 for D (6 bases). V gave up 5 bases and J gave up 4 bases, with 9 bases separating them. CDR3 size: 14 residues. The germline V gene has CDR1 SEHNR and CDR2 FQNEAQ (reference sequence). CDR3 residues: CASSTQGYNSPLHF. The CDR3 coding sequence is TGTGCCAGCAGCACACAGGGTTATAATTCACCCCTCCACTTT.

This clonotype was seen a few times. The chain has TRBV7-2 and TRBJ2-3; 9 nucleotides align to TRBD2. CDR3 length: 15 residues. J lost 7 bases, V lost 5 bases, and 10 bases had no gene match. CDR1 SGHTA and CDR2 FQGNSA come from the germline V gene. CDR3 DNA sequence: TGTGCCAGCAGCCCCTCCGGGACTAGCTTCTATACGCAGTATTTT. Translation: CASSPSGTSFYTQYF.

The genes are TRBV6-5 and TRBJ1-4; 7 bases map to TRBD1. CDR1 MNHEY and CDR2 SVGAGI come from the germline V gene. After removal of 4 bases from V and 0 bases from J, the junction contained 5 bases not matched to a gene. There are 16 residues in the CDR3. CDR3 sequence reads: CASSSGQIATNEKLFF. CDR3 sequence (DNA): TGTGCCAGCAGTTCGGGACAGATTGCAACTAATGAAAAACTGTTTTTT.

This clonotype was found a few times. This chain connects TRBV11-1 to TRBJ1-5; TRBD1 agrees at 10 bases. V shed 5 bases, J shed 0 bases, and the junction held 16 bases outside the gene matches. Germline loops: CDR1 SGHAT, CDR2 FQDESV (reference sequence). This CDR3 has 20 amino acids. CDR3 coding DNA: TGTGCCAGCAGCCCCCGGGACAGGGGACTTTTGGGGCATAGCAATCAGCCCCAGCATTTT. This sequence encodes CASSPRDRGLLGHSNQPQHF.

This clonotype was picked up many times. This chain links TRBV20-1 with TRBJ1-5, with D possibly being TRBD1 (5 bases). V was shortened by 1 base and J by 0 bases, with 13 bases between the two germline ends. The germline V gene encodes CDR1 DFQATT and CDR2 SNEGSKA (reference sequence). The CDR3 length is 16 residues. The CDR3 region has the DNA TGCAGTGCTAGAGTCGGGACGAGTAATAGCAATCAGCCCCAGCATTTT. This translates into CSARVGTSNSNQPQHF.

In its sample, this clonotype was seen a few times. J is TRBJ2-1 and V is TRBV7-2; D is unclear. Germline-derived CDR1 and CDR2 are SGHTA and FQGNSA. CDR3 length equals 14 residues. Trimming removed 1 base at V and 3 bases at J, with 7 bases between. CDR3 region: CASSLEQLYNEQFF. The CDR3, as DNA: TGTGCCAGCAGCTTAGAACAGCTCTACAATGAGCAGTTCTTC.

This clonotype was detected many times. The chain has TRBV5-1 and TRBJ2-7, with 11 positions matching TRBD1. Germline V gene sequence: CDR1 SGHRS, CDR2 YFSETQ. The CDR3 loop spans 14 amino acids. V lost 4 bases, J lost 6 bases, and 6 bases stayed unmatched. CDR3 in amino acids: CASSRGQGALEQYF. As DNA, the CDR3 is TGCGCCAGCAGCCGAGGACAGGGGGCCCTCGAGCAGTACTTC.

CDR3 amino acids: CAISESPGGRSYEQYF. CDR3 nucleotide sequence: TGTGCCATCAGTGAGTCCCCGGGAGGGAGGTCCTACGAGCAGTACTTC. J is TRBJ2-7 and V is TRBV10-3, with 8 bases aligning to TRBD2. The CDR3 totals 16 residues. The junction had 5 bases not matched to a gene; V was cut back by 0 bases and J by 1 base. Germline-derived CDR1 and CDR2 are ENHRY and SYGVKD.

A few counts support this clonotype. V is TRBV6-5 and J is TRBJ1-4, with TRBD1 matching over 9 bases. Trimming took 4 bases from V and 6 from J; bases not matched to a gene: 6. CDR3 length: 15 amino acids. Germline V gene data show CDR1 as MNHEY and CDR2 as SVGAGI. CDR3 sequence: CASSLYRGRDEKLFF. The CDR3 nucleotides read TGTGCCAGCAGTTTATACAGGGGGCGCGATGAAAAACTGTTTTTT.

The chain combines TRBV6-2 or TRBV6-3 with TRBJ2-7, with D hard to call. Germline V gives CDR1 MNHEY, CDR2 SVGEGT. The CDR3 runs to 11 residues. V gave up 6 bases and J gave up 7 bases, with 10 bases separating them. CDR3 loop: CASSRLREQYF. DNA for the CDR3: TGTGCCAGCAGCAGATTACGGGAGCAGTACTTC.

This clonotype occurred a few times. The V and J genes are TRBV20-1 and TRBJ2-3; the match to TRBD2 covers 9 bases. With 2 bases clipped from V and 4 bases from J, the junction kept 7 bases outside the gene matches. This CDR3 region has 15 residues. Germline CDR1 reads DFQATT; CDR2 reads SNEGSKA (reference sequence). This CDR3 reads CSARIGSGSSDTQYF. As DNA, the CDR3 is TGCAGTGCTAGAATCGGTAGCGGGAGCTCAGATACGCAGTATTTT.

The CDR3 DNA follows: TGCGCCAGCAGCCAAGATTGGAAAGATACGCAGTATTTT. It codes for CASSQDWKDTQYF. This chain joins TRBV4-1 and TRBJ2-3, with D unclear. Between the trimmed V and J ends, which lost 0 bases and 5 bases, there was a span of 6 bases. The CDR3 is made up of 13 amino acids. Germline-derived CDR1 and CDR2 are MGHRA and YSYEKL.

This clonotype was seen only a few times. The CDR3 DNA reads TGTGCCAGCAGCTTATGGGGGCAAACGGAGGTCATCAATCAGCCCCAGCATTTT. Translated, it gives CASSLWGQTEVINQPQHF. The rearrangement uses TRBV7-8 and TRBJ1-5; maybe TRBD1 (6 bases). Germline CDR1 and CDR2: SGHVS and FQNEAQ. The CDR3 consists of 18 residues. The ends were cut back, 2 bases at V and 3 bases at J, with 20 bases in the middle. The complete variable domain, with remaining parts taken from reference TRBV7-8 and TRBJ1-5, reads GAGVSQSPRYKVAKRGQDVALRCDPISGHVSLFWYQQALGQGPEFLTYFQNEAQLDKSGLPSDRFFAERPEGSVSTLKIQRTQQEDSAVYLCASSLWGQTEVINQPQHFGDGTRLSIL.

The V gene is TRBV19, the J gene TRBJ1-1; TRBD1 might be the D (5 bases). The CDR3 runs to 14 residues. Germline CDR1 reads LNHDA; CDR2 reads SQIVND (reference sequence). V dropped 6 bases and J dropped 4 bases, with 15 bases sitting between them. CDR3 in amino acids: CASRLGGLGTEAFF. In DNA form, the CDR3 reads TGTGCCAGTAGATTGGGGGGGTTGGGCACTGAAGCTTTCTTT.

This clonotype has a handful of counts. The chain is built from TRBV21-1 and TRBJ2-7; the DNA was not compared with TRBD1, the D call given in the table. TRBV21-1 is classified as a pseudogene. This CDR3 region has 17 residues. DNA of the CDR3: TGTGCCAGCAGCAAAGGCTCCCCGGGGCCACCCTCCTACGAGCAGTACTTC. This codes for CASSKGSPGPPSYEQYF.

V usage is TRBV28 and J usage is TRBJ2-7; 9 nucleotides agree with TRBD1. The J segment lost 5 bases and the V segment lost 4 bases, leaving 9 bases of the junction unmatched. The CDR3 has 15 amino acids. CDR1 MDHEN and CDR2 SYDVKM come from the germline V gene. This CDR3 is CASSSPGQGLDEQYF. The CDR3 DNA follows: TGTGCCAGCAGTTCGCCGGGACAGGGCTTGGACGAGCAGTACTTC.

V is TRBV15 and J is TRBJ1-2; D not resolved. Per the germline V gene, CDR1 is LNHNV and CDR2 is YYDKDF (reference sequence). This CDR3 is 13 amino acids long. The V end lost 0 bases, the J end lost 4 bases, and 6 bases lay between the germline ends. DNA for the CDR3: TGTGCCACCAGCAGAGATCTCATCTATGGCTACACCTTC. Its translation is CATSRDLIYGYTF. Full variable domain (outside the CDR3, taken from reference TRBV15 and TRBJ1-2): DAMVIQNPRYQVTQFGKPVTLSCSQTLNHNVMYWYQQKSSQAPKLLFHYYDKDFNNEADTPDNFQSRRPNTSFCFLDIRSPGLGDTAMYLCATSRDLIYGYTFGSGTRLTVV.

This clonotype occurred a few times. The CDR3 sequence: CASTLKRARSTEAFF. The CDR3 region has the DNA TGTGCCAGCACCTTGAAGCGGGCGCGGAGCACTGAAGCTTTCTTT. V and J are TRBV7-6 and TRBJ1-1; unclear D gene. Trimming pared 7 bases from V and 4 bases from J, leaving 19 bases between. Germline V CDR1 and CDR2: SGHVS, FNYEAQ. This CDR3 comprises 15 residues.

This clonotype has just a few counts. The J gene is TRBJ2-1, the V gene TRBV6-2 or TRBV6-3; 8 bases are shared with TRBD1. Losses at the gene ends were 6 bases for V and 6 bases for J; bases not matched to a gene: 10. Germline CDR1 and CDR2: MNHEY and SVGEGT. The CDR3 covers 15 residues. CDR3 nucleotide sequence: TGTGCCAGCAGAACCGGGACAGGCCTCGGCAATGAGCAGTTCTTC. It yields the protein CASRTGTGLGNEQFF.

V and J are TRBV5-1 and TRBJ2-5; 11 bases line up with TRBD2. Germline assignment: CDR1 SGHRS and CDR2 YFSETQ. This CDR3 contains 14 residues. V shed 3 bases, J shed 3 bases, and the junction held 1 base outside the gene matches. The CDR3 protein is CASSSTSGKETQYF. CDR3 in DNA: TGCGCCAGCAGCTCGACTAGCGGGAAAGAGACCCAGTACTTC.

The CDR3 nucleotides are TGCAGTGCTCCGGGACTAGGGGGGTTTTTGGATGAGCAGTTCTTC. The encoded protein is CSAPGLGGFLDEQFF. V is TRBV20-1 and J is TRBJ2-1, with 8 positions matching TRBD2. Germline V CDR1 and CDR2: DFQATT, SNEGSKA (reference sequence). Unmatched junction bases numbered 14, after V lost 5 bases and J lost 8 bases. The CDR3 totals 15 residues.

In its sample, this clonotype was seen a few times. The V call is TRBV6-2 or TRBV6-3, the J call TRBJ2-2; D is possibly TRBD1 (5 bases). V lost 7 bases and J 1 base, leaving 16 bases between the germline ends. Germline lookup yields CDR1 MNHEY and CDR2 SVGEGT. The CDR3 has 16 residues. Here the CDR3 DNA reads TGTGCCAGCACCTCCAGGGTCGCAGTGAACACCGGGGAGCTGTTTTTT. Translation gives CASTSRVAVNTGELFF.

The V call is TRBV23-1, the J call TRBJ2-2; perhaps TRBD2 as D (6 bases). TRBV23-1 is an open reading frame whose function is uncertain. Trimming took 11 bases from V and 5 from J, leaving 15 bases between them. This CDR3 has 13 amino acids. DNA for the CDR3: TGCGCCCTGCGGGAAAGCTTGACCGGGGAGCTGTTTTTT. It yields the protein CALRESLTGELFF.

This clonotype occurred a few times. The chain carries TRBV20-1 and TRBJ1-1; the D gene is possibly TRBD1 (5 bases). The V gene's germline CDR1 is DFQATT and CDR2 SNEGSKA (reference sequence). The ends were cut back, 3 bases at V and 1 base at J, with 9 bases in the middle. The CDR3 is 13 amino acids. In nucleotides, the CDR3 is TGCAGTGCTAGGCACAGGACGAACACTGAAGCTTTCTTT. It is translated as CSARHRTNTEAFF.

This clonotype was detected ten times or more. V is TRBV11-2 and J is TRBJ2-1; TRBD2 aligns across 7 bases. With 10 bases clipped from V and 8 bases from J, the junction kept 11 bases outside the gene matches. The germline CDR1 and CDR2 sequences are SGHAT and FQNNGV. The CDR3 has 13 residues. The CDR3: CAIATRGSYEQFF. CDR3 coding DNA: TGTGCCATCGCCACGCGGGGGAGTTATGAGCAGTTCTTC.